This T cell receptor (beta chain) was sequenced for a study of OX40 agonist ivuxolimab in advanced cancers. Exclusion applied to patients with autoimmune disease history or systemic immunosuppression. Using immunoSEQ multiplex PCR, the repertoire was profiled, and TCRdb retains in-frame clones only, with some absent. This sample yields 90,000 or so clones, of which over 75% are seen a single time; 3.5% to 5.5% belongs to the top ten. Trimming left V 0 bases short and J 10 bases short, with 7 bases between. Per germline, CDR1 SGHTA and CDR2 FQGNSA. This CDR3 has 12 residues. This sequence was found in an adult with an advanced solid tumor such as melanoma, head and neck, liver or kidney cancer. Source: CD4+ or CD8+ T cells sorted from blood, taken in a trial of the OX40 agonist ivuxolimab. This rearrangement joins TRBV7-2 to TRBJ2-1; D unresolved. CDR3 sequence: CASSLALREQFF. CDR3 DNA sequence: TGTGCCAGCAGCTTAGCTCTGAGGGAGCAGTTCTTC.